The 18 T cell receptor beta chains presented below share a single source sample, sequenced in a study of metastatic and nonmetastatic thyroid tumors. Not a single patient had been given any form of treatment at any point before undergoing thyroid surgery. TCRdb redid the clone calls on the PCR reads using MiXCR. This sample has 20,000 to 25,000 clones, with approximately 20% found just once. Source material: blood. The receptors derive from a male donor with papillary thyroid cancer or a benign thyroid nodule (not recorded which). Some clones in this sample may be carry-over from other donors' samples.

This clone occurred many times. The gene calls are TRBV7-9 and TRBJ1-6; D unclear. CDR1 SEHNR and CDR2 FQNEAQ come from the germline V gene (reference sequence). The CDR3 contains 13 residues. Trimming stripped 1 base from V and 8 bases from J, with 6 bases between. Here the CDR3 reads CASSLDGDSPLHF. CDR3 DNA: TGTGCCAGCAGCTTAGACGGAGATTCACCCCTCCACTTT.

In its sample, this clone was seen a few times. The genes are TRBV12-3 or TRBV12-4 and TRBJ2-7; D gene unclear. Trimming left V 1 base short and J 6 bases short, with 10 bases between. The CDR3 length is 13 residues. Written as DNA, the CDR3 is TGTGCCAGCAGTTTAGACTTAGAGAGCGAGCAGTACTTC. It encodes CASSLDLESEQYF.

The table lists this clone with many counts. The gene calls are TRBV18 and TRBJ2-5; TRBD2 matches 16 bases. Germline loops: CDR1 KGHSH, CDR2 LQKENI. The junction had 7 bases not matched to a gene; V was cut back by 0 bases and J by 3 bases. This CDR3 contains 19 residues. CDR3 nucleotide sequence: TGTGCCAGCTCACCACCGACCGCCGGGACTAGCGGGAGGGAAGAGACCCAGTACTTC. The encoded protein is CASSPPTAGTSGREETQYF.

This clone showed up many times. CDR3 sequence: CASSTPRTGITDTQYF. The DNA for the CDR3 is TGTGCCAGTAGTACCCCTCGGACCGGTATCACAGATACGCAGTATTTT. V gene TRBV19 combines with J gene TRBJ2-3; D not certain. Germline assignment: CDR1 LNHDA and CDR2 SQIVND (reference sequence). With 4 bases removed from V and 2 bases from J, the gap between germline ends came to 16 bases. CDR3 length: 16 amino acids.

By share of the sample, this clone is medium-sized (0.01 to 0.1%). J is TRBJ1-5 and V is TRBV6-1; possible D gene TRBD1, 6 bases. The CDR3 sequence is 14 residues long. Trimming took 1 base from V and 5 from J, leaving 9 bases between them. The germline gives CDR1 MNHNS, CDR2 SASEGT. The CDR3 region is CASSEGGGHQPQHF. The CDR3 region has the DNA TGTGCCAGCAGTGAAGGGGGGGGCCATCAGCCCCAGCATTTT.

This clone appeared many times. The chain links TRBV20-1 to TRBJ2-7, with D uncertain. Germline assignment: CDR1 DFQATT and CDR2 SNEGSKA (reference sequence). This CDR3 contains 14 residues. V gave up 0 bases and J gave up 3 bases, with 12 bases separating them. The DNA of the CDR3 is TGCAGTGCTAGAGATCGGATTGGAAGCTACGAGCAGTACTTC. Translated, it gives CSARDRIGSYEQYF.

This clone has ten or more counts. V gene TRBV19 combines with J gene TRBJ2-2; 10 bases align to TRBD2. The CDR3 is 17 residues long. The ends lost 4 bases at V and 6 bases at J; junction bases unmatched: 11. Germline V gene sequence: CDR1 LNHDA, CDR2 SQIVND (reference sequence). The CDR3 bases are TGTGCCAGTAGTAGGCAGGGCGCTAGCGGGAGCTCCGGGGAGCTGTTTTTT. This gives the protein CASSRQGASGSSGELFF. The full variable domain, completed using reference TRBV19 and TRBJ2-2, is DGGITQSPKYLFRKEGQNVTLSCEQNLNHDAMYWYRQDPGQGLRLIYYSQIVNDFQKGDIAEGYSVSREKKESFPLTVTSAQKNPTAFYLCASSRQGASGSSGELFFGEGSRLTVL.

Many counts were recorded for this clone. This chain uses TRBV5-6 with TRBJ1-1, with a weak D call TRBD1 (5 bases). The CDR3 runs 15 residues. CDR1 SGHDT and CDR2 YYEEEE come from the germline V gene. With 4 bases removed from V and 1 base from J, the gap between germline ends came to 14 bases. The CDR3 region is CASSLWGLQNTEAFF. The CDR3 DNA reads TGTGCCAGCAGCCTCTGGGGGTTGCAGAACACTGAAGCTTTCTTT.

Concerning this clone itself: One junction end disagrees with the germline gene, perhaps due to a read error. The chain uses TRBV30 and TRBJ2-1, with 10 positions matching TRBD2. The CDR3 consists of 14 residues. Germline-derived CDR1 and CDR2 are GTSNPN and SVGIG (reference sequence). In nucleotides, the CDR3 is TGTGCCTGGGGCGTACTAGCGGGATTGGGTGAGCAGGTCTTC. Residues: CAWGVLAGLGEQVF.

This clone occurred many times. The chain is built from TRBV7-6 and TRBJ1-1; D call uncertain. This CDR3 region has 14 residues. Germline CDR1 reads SGHVS; CDR2 reads FNYEAQ. V was trimmed by 1 base and J by 1 base, leaving 7 bases between them. DNA of the CDR3: TGTGCCAGCAGCTTAGGATACGAGAACACTGAAGCTTTCTTT. Translation: CASSLGYENTEAFF.

This clone was seen ten or more times. A read error may explain this, as a much larger clone is one base away. This sample also contains other DNA sequences that code for the same CDR3. This rearrangement joins TRBV2 to TRBJ2-1; 11 positions match TRBD2. From germline, CDR1 is SNHLY and CDR2 FYNNEI. The CDR3 runs 18 residues. The CDR3 is CASSEWATSGVSYNEQFF. CDR3 DNA: TGCGCCAGCAGTGAATGGGCGACTAGCGGGGTCTCCTACAATGAGCAGTTCTTC. The full variable domain, with the rest looked up from reference TRBV2 and TRBJ2-1, is EPEVTQTPSHQVTQMGQEVILRCVPISNHLYFYWYRQILGQKVEFLVSFYNNEISEKSEIFDDQFSVERPDGSNFTLKIRSTKLEDSAMYFCASSEWATSGVSYNEQFFGPGTRLTVL.

This clone was recorded a few times. The J gene is TRBJ2-1, the V gene TRBV10-1; no reliable D call. Trimming took off 0 bases at V and 9 bases at J, with 9 bases between the two ends. CDR1 and CDR2 (germline): WNHNN, SYGVQD (reference sequence). This CDR3 is built from 13 residues. CDR3 nucleotides: TGCGCCAGCAGTGAGTCCTTCGTCTCTGAGCAGTTCTTC. It encodes CASSESFVSEQFF.

The chain carries TRBV11-2 and TRBJ2-5, with TRBD2 identical over 8 bases. The DNA matches TRBJ2-4 better at its end, which makes the J call doubtful. Looked up from germline, CDR1 is SGHAT and CDR2 is FQNNGV. The CDR3 is 15 residues long. The CDR3 DNA reads TGTGCCAGCAGCTTAGATTCAGGCGGGAGGTACATTCAGTACTTC. This encodes CASSLDSGGRYIQYF.

Ten or more counts support this clone. V and J are TRBV2 and TRBJ2-1; a possible D gene is TRBD2 (6 bases). This CDR3 has 16 amino acids. Trimming removed 3 bases from V and 7 bases from J, with 19 bases in between. In germline, CDR1 is SNHLY, CDR2 FYNNEI. CDR3 region: CASSDWREASDNEQFF. The DNA of the CDR3 is TGTGCCAGCAGTGATTGGAGGGAGGCCTCTGATAATGAGCAGTTCTTC.

This clone is medium-sized within its sample. The V and J genes are TRBV10-3 and TRBJ2-1; 12 bases align to TRBD2. This CDR3 spans 17 amino acids. Germline CDR1 is ENHRY and CDR2 is SYGVKD. Trimming removed 0 bases from V and 5 bases from J; junction bases left unmatched: 5. For the CDR3, the DNA is TGTGCCATCAGTGAGTCCAGACTAGCGGGAGTTGACAATGAGCAGTTCTTC. Translating gives CAISESRLAGVDNEQFF.

The V call is TRBV7-3, the J call TRBJ1-1, with D maybe TRBD1 (5 bases). Trimming removed 2 bases at V and 4 bases at J, with 14 bases between. The CDR3 contains 15 residues. The germline V gene encodes CDR1 SGHTA and CDR2 FQGTGA. Here the CDR3 DNA reads TGTGCCAGCAGCTTATCTCCAGGGATAGGCACTGAAGCTTTCTTT. Protein product: CASSLSPGIGTEAFF.

This clone was seen many times. The same CDR3 can be traced to other DNA sequences in this sample. The rearrangement uses TRBV6-4 and TRBJ1-1; unclear D gene. Looked up from germline, CDR1 is MRHNA and CDR2 is SNTAGT. V gave up 4 bases and J gave up 5 bases, with 11 bases separating them. The CDR3 totals 13 residues. CDR3 in amino acids: CASSAVLGTEAFF. The CDR3 DNA follows: TGTGCCAGCAGTGCCGTCCTTGGGACTGAAGCTTTCTTT.

This clone has a count of ten or more. The rearrangement joins TRBV3-1 to TRBJ1-1; D ambiguous. CDR3 length: 18 amino acids. Trimming removed 1 base from V and 5 bases from J, with 23 bases in between. In germline, CDR1 is LGHDT, CDR2 YNNKEL (reference sequence). The CDR3 region is CASSQVEGADSYWTEAFF. The CDR3 bases are TGTGCCAGCAGCCAAGTGGAGGGAGCAGACTCTTATTGGACTGAAGCTTTCTTT.